Listed below are T cell receptor beta chains from one sample, sequenced in a study of a mutant IDH1 vaccine in newly diagnosed glioma. Clones were read by immunoSEQ multiplex PCR, and TCRdb kept only the in-frame ones, dropping some. This table holds about 51,000 clones, roughly 78% found once. These receptors' targets are unknown. The sample was PBMCs, taken from a glioma patient whose treatment included an IDH1 peptide vaccine. These receptors were collected from a man aged 45-65 years with glioma. CDR3s include the opening cysteine and the closing phenylalanine or tryptophan. The order of the fields is J gene, clone size, V gene, D gene, CDR3 protein, CDR3 DNA. The D gene is left open where the match is weak. Size is omitted from some rows. Given values are once, few, many or a class for expanded clones.

TRBJ1-5	-	TRBV6-5	-	CASSRGNQPQHF	TGTGCCAGCAGCAGGGGCAATCAGCCCCAGCATTTT
TRBJ2-7	-	TRBV30	-	CAWRSEGLLREQYF	TGTGCCTGGAGGAGCGAAGGCTTACTTAGGGAGCAGTACTTC
TRBJ1-1	-	TRBV7-3	-	CASSRVGGGTEAFF	TGTGCCAGCAGCCGCGTCGGGGGGGGCACTGAAGCTTTCTTT
TRBJ1-5	once	TRBV7-2	-	CASSKSGHGDQPQHF	TGTGCCAGCAGTAAATCCGGGCACGGGGATCAGCCCCAGCATTTT
TRBJ1-1	few	TRBV30	-	CAWSVGGVTTEAFF	TGTGCCTGGAGTGTAGGGGGGGTTACCACTGAAGCTTTCTTT
TRBJ2-7	-	TRBV5-4	-	CASSLVGTAAYEQYF	TGTGCCAGCAGCTTGGTGGGCACGGCAGCCTACGAGCAGTACTTC
TRBJ1-2	-	TRBV27	-	CASAGGAGYTF	TGTGCCAGCGCTGGAGGAGCGGGCTACACCTTC
TRBJ1-1	-	TRBV6-1	-	CASSEGGTEAFF	TGTGCCAGCAGTGAGGGGGGTACTGAAGCTTTCTTT
TRBJ1-6	-	TRBV6-5	-	CASSSHTSNSPLHF	TGTGCCAGCAGTTCCCACACCTCTAATTCACCCCTCCACTTT
TRBJ2-2	-	TRBV11-2	-	CASSLSVITGELFF	TGTGCCAGCAGCTTATCGGTAATCACCGGGGAGCTGTTTTTT
TRBJ2-7	-	TRBV7-2	-	CASSLDRPTYEQYF	TGTGCCAGCAGCTTAGACAGGCCCACCTACGAGCAGTACTTC
TRBJ2-5	-	TRBV30	-	CAWSVVSEGGTQYF	TGTGCCTGGAGTGTGGTCAGCGAGGGAGGGACCCAGTACTTC
TRBJ2-1	once	TRBV29-1	-	CSVAYGANEQFF	TGCAGCGTGGCATACGGGGCAAATGAGCAGTTCTTC
TRBJ2-5	-	TRBV7-9	-	CASSLAGVETQYF	TGTGCCAGCAGCTTGGCAGGGGTCGAGACCCAGTACTTC
TRBJ2-5	-	TRBV18	TRBD1	CASSQDRGEETQYF	TGTGCCAGCTCCCAGGACAGGGGGGAAGAGACCCAGTACTTC
TRBJ2-7	-	TRBV15	TRBD2	CATSRGGPYEQYF	TGTGCCACCAGCAGGGGAGGGCCCTACGAGCAGTACTTC
TRBJ1-2	-	TRBV6-6	TRBD1	CASSYTGQTNGYTF	TGTGCCAGCAGTTACACGGGACAGACGAATGGCTACACCTTC
TRBJ2-7	-	TRBV5-5	-	CASSLGGTEQYF	TGTGCCAGCAGCTTGGGAGGGACCGAGCAGTACTTC
TRBJ1-5	few	TRBV18	-	CASSPSGGAREPQHF	TGTGCCAGCTCACCGTCTGGGGGGGCCAGAGAGCCCCAGCATTTT
TRBJ2-4	-	TRBV6-1	-	CASSEPLGGTAAGYF	TGTGCCAGCAGTGAACCGTTGGGGGGCACCGCTGCAGGCTACTTC
TRBJ1-1	few	TRBV19	-	CASRPQGMGQKAEAFF	TGTGCCAGTAGGCCCCAGGGAATGGGGCAAAAGGCTGAAGCTTTCTTT
TRBJ1-2	once	TRBV14	-	CASSHGAIRSYGYTF	TGTGCCAGCAGCCATGGGGCCATACGGTCTTATGGCTACACCTTC
TRBJ2-3	few	TRBV15	-	CATSREAGTGVTDTQYF	TGTGCCACCAGCAGAGAGGCAGGGACGGGTGTCACAGATACGCAGTATTTT
TRBJ1-4	-	TRBV19	-	CASSTDRSKEKLFF	TGTGCCAGTAGTACAGACAGGTCGAAAGAAAAACTGTTTTTT
TRBJ1-2	-	TRBV27	-	CASSLQENYGYTF	TGTGCCAGCAGTTTACAGGAGAACTATGGCTACACCTTC
TRBJ2-5	few	TRBV7-8	TRBD2	CASSLLTSGGPYQETQYF	TGTGCCAGCAGCTTACTGACTAGCGGGGGACCGTACCAAGAGACCCAGTACTTC
TRBJ1-5	few	TRBV30	TRBD1	CAWNQGQGNQPQHF	TGTGCCTGGAACCAAGGACAGGGCAATCAGCCCCAGCATTTT
TRBJ1-6	-	TRBV14	-	CASSQGGTLGSPLHF	TGTGCCAGCAGCCAAGGAGGCACCCTGGGTTCACCCCTCCACTTT
TRBJ1-5	few	TRBV29-1	TRBD1	CSVGGTGGQPQHF	TGCAGCGTTGGAGGGACAGGCGGGCAGCCCCAGCATTTT
TRBJ1-5	few	TRBV19	-	CASSTIKGWDQPQHF	TGTGCCAGTAGTACAATTAAAGGTTGGGATCAGCCCCAGCATTTT
TRBJ1-6	-	TRBV30	TRBD1	CASRRLQGGESPLHF	TGTGCCTCCCGCCGCCTACAGGGGGGCGAATCACCCCTCCACTTT
TRBJ2-5	-	TRBV7-7	-	CASSPYRGQETQYF	TGTGCTAGCAGCCCTTACCGTGGGCAAGAGACCCAGTACTTC
TRBJ1-1	-	TRBV18	-	CASSKNTEAFF	TGTGCCAGCTCGAAGAACACTGAAGCTTTCTTT
TRBJ2-5	-	TRBV2	-	CASSPGPRAQYF	TGTGCCAGCAGTCCGGGACCTCGGGCCCAGTACTTC
TRBJ2-3	-	TRBV30	-	CAWSVGAQLNTDTQYF	TGTGCCTGGAGTGTTGGGGCCCAGCTAAACACAGATACGCAGTATTTT
TRBJ1-5	-	TRBV7-9	-	CASSLEGGNQPQHF	TGTGCCAGCAGCTTAGAAGGGGGCAATCAGCCCCAGCATTTT
TRBJ1-5	-	TRBV25-1	-	CASSEYAGQMNQPQHF	TGTGCCAGCAGTGAATATGCCGGACAGATGAATCAGCCCCAGCATTTT
TRBJ1-1	-	TRBV5-6	-	CASSFRGGAFF	TGTGCCAGCAGCTTCCGGGGGGGGGCTTTCTTT
TRBJ2-1	-	TRBV7-3	-	CASSLGGWNEQFF	TGTGCCAGCAGCTTAGGGGGATGGAATGAGCAGTTCTTC
TRBJ1-2	-	TRBV7-8	-	CASSLRVGGKDYGYTF	TGTGCCAGCAGCTTACGGGTCGGAGGGAAAGACTATGGCTACACCTTC
TRBJ2-1	-	TRBV9	-	CASSVAGYEQFF	TGTGCCAGCAGCGTAGCAGGGTATGAGCAGTTCTTC
TRBJ2-3	once	TRBV27	-	CASSFTQGLADTQYF	TGTGCCAGCAGTTTCACTCAGGGTCTAGCAGATACGCAGTATTTT
TRBJ1-4	-	TRBV30	-	CAWSVGGLGEKLFF	TGTGCCTGGAGTGTAGGAGGACTGGGTGAAAAACTGTTTTTT
TRBJ2-5	-	TRBV7-2	TRBD2	CASSPAGARSETQYF	TGTGCCAGCAGCCCAGCGGGGGCCCGATCAGAGACCCAGTACTTC
TRBJ1-5	once	TRBV15	-	CATSRTDSNQPQHF	TGTGCCACCAGCCGGACTGATAGCAATCAGCCCCAGCATTTT
TRBJ1-1	-	TRBV7-2	-	CASSLSVNTEAFF	TGTGCCAGCAGCTTGTCGGTGAACACTGAAGCTTTCTTT
TRBJ1-3	-	TRBV9	-	CASSVGLGYGNTIYF	TGTGCCAGCAGCGTAGGGTTAGGGTATGGAAACACCATATATTTT
TRBJ2-1	once	TRBV7-2	-	CASSSGRNEQFF	TGTGCCAGCAGCTCAGGGAGGAATGAGCAGTTCTTC
TRBJ1-2	few	TRBV5-6	-	CASTDRTATGYTF	TGTGCCAGCACCGACAGGACGGCTACGGGCTACACCTTC
TRBJ2-3	-	TRBV28	-	CASSLSPGTDTQYF	TGTGCCAGCAGTTTATCACCGGGAACAGATACGCAGTATTTT
TRBJ2-7	once	TRBV6-1	TRBD1	CASTGGQGRGYEQYF	TGTGCCAGCACCGGAGGACAGGGAAGGGGCTACGAGCAGTACTTC
TRBJ2-4	-	TRBV6-6	-	CASSGAGAKNIQYF	TGTGCCAGTTCGGGGGCTGGGGCCAAAAACATTCAGTACTTC